This passage covers 9 T cell receptor beta chains from one sample sequenced in a study of naive and memory T cell subsets. Four PCR rounds used nested alpha and beta constant region primers plus the SP2 primer. TCRdb itself ran the UMI-ligation and nested PCR reads through MiXCR, one entry per CDR3 protein. Seen here are more than 25,000 distinct CDR3 sequences, roughly 5.2% observed once, and the top ten hold around 7%. An oligonucleotide containing a UMI was ligated to the 3' end of TCR cDNA. The sequenced sample was blood. The receptors here all came from an adult in good health.

The table lists this clonotype with many counts. The V and J genes are TRBV6-2 or TRBV6-3 and TRBJ1-5, with 12 bases that match TRBD1. V trimming: 7 bases; J trimming: 6 bases; junction bases outside the gene matches: 10. CDR3 length equals 16 residues. CDR1 MNHEY and CDR2 SVGEGT come from the germline V gene. The CDR3 DNA reads as TGTGCCAGCAATATACGGGGACAGGGGGCAAGTCAGCCCCAGCATTTT. This translates into CASNIRGQGASQPQHF.

In this sample, this clonotype turned up a few times. V is TRBV11-3 and J is TRBJ2-1, with a possible D match to TRBD2 (5 bases). Germline V gene lookup returns CDR1 SGHNT and CDR2 YENEEA. This CDR3 is built from 14 residues. The germline V and J ends were trimmed by 8 bases and 4 bases, with 15 bases remaining between them. The CDR3 sequence is CASADSATYNEQFF. The DNA of the CDR3 is TGTGCCAGCGCAGATAGCGCTACGTACAATGAGCAGTTCTTC.

This clonotype was recorded at least ten times. J is TRBJ1-4 and V is TRBV28; 9 bases agree with TRBD1. The length of the CDR3 is 15 residues. Germline loops: CDR1 MDHEN, CDR2 SYDVKM. The V segment lost 5 bases and the J segment 7 bases; nucleotides outside the gene matches: 8. DNA for the CDR3: TGTGCCAGCAGTAAATACAGGGGGCGATTTGAAAAACTGTTTTTT. Protein: CASSKYRGRFEKLFF. The variable domain in full, with the rest retrieved from reference TRBV28 and TRBJ1-4, is DVKVTQSSRYLVKRTGEKVFLECVQDMDHENMFWYRQDPGLGLRLIYFSYDVKMKEKGDIPEGYSVSREKKERFSLILESASTNQTSMYLCASSKYRGRFEKLFFGSGTQLSVL.

A remark on this clonotype: A much more abundant neighbour one base away suggests this may be a read error. The chain carries TRBV23-1 and TRBJ2-2; D may be TRBD2 (6 bases). TRBV23-1 is flagged as an ORF with uncertain function. This CDR3 has 18 residues. This CDR3 reads CARSQYSHSGRPTGELFF. The CDR3 region has the DNA TGCGCCAGAAGTCAATACTCTCATAGCGGACGCCCGACCGGGGAGCTGTTTTTT.

This clonotype was found many times. The chain links TRBV10-3 to TRBJ1-6, with 7 bases lining up with TRBD1. The V and J ends lost 3 bases and 13 bases, in that order; junction bases with no gene match: 6. CDR3 size: 13 residues. In germline, CDR1 is ENHRY, CDR2 SYGVKD. The CDR3 sequence: CAISDGQVGPLHF. In nucleotides, the CDR3 is TGTGCCATCAGTGATGGACAGGTTGGCCCCCTCCACTTT.

This clonotype was counted between two and nine times. A clone one base away is much larger, so this may be a read error. The chain employs TRBV20-1 and TRBJ2-1; a weak D match, TRBD2 (6 bases). Germline V gives CDR1 DFQATT, CDR2 SNEGSKA (reference sequence). The CDR3 totals 15 residues. The V end lost 8 bases, the J end lost 2 bases, and 19 bases lay between the germline ends. CDR3 DNA: TGCAGTACTACAAGGGACTCCTCACCCTACAATGAGCAGTTCTTC. It encodes CSTTRDSSPYNEQFF.

The chain couples TRBV4-1 to TRBJ2-2, with a weak D call TRBD1 (6 bases). The germline V gene encodes CDR1 MGHRA and CDR2 YSYEKL. V was trimmed by 4 bases and J by 0 bases, leaving 12 bases between them. The CDR3 length is 16 residues. CDR3 in DNA: TGCGCCAGCAGCCGAGACAGGTCCACGAACACCGGGGAGCTGTTTTTT. It translates to CASSRDRSTNTGELFF.

This clonotype has at least ten counts. This chain joins TRBV20-1 and TRBJ1-5; TRBD1 matches 8 bases. Germline V CDR1 and CDR2: DFQATT, SNEGSKA (reference sequence). Trimming removed 6 bases from V and 5 bases from J; junction bases left unmatched: 9. The CDR3 extends over 14 amino acids. CDR3 amino acids: CSADQGAPYQPQHF. The CDR3 bases are TGCAGTGCAGATCAGGGGGCTCCCTATCAGCCCCAGCATTTT.

The J gene is TRBJ2-5, the V gene TRBV2; the match to TRBD1 covers 7 bases. The junction had 6 bases not matched to a gene; V was cut back by 5 bases and J by 0 bases. Germline lookup yields CDR1 SNHLY and CDR2 FYNNEI. This CDR3 has 15 residues. The CDR3 nucleotides read TGTGCCAGCAGTCGACAGGGTTCGGACCAAGAGACCCAGTACTTC. Its translation: CASSRQGSDQETQYF. The full variable domain, rest sourced from reference TRBV2 and TRBJ2-5, is EPEVTQTPSHQVTQMGQEVILRCVPISNHLYFYWYRQILGQKVEFLVSFYNNEISEKSEIFDDQFSVERPDGSNFTLKIRSTKLEDSAMYFCASSRQGSDQETQYFGPGTRLLVL.